Listed below are T cell receptor beta chains from one sample, sequenced in a study of blood T cell repertoires in COVID-19. Using immunoSEQ multiplex PCR, the repertoire was profiled, and TCRdb retains in-frame clones only, with some absent. The sample yields around 43,000 clones, roughly 82% seen once. Sample: peripheral blood. These receptors all stem from a human donor in a cohort sampled during active COVID-19. CDR3s include the opening cysteine and the closing phenylalanine or tryptophan. A D gene is named only where the DNA matches it firmly. Where a row states a size, it is once, few, many or the class of an expanded clone; other rows omit it.

v_gene	d_gene	abundance	j_gene	CDR3nt	CDR3aa
TRBV24-1	TRBD2	-	TRBJ2-1	TGTGCCACCAGTGATTTTGTGGGAGGGACCAATGAGCAGTTCTTC	CATSDFVGGTNEQFF
TRBV6-5	TRBD1	-	TRBJ1-2	TGTGCCAGCAGCTACAGGGGTAGTGGCTACACCTTC	CASSYRGSGYTF
TRBV5-1	TRBD2	-	TRBJ2-3	TGCGCCACCAGAGTTGCGGGAGGGGTAGATACGCAGTATTTT	CATRVAGGVDTQYF
TRBV7-3	TRBD2	-	TRBJ2-3	TGTGCCAGCAGCTTAGTTAGCGGGAGGTCAGATACGCAGTATTTT	CASSLVSGRSDTQYF
TRBV20-1	-	-	TRBJ2-5	TGCAGTGCTCTTTCTAGCGAGACCCAGTACTTC	CSALSSETQYF
TRBV10-1	-	once	TRBJ2-3	TGCGCCAGCAGTGACCGGGGTAGCGGCACAGATACGCAGTATTTT	CASSDRGSGTDTQYF
TRBV18	TRBD1	-	TRBJ2-1	TGTGCCAGCTCACAACAGGGGCCCCACGACAATGAGCAGTTCTTC	CASSQQGPHDNEQFF
TRBV29-1	-	-	TRBJ2-7	TGCAGCGTTGGACAGACCTACGAGCAGTACTTC	CSVGQTYEQYF
TRBV4-1	TRBD2	-	TRBJ2-3	TGCGCCAGCAGCCAAGTTGGGGGGGGAGATACGCAGTATTTT	CASSQVGGGDTQYF
TRBV5-1	-	-	TRBJ1-3	TGCGCCAGCAGCTTGGGCGACAGGGGAAACACCATATATTTT	CASSLGDRGNTIYF
TRBV21-1	-	-	TRBJ2-7	TGTGCCAGCTGCCCGGCTAGCCGCTCCTACGAGCAGTACTTC	CASCPASRSYEQYF
TRBV2	TRBD2	-	TRBJ2-5	TGTGCCAGCAGTCCCCTCGCGGGAGGGGAGACCCAGTACTTC	CASSPLAGGETQYF
TRBV14	-	-	TRBJ2-7	TGTGCCAGCAGCCAAGGACACGGACAGTACTACGAGCAGTACTTC	CASSQGHGQYYEQYF
TRBV10-3	-	-	TRBJ1-5	TGTGCCATCAGTGGTGAGCGGGCGGGGAATCAGCCCCAGCATTTT	CAISGERAGNQPQHF
TRBV6-5	-	-	TRBJ1-2	TGTGCCAGTTCAAAGATGGACAGCAACTATGGCTACACCTTC	CASSKMDSNYGYTF
TRBV5-6	TRBD2	-	TRBJ2-1	TGTGCCAGCAGCCCGGGACTAGCGGACAATGAGCAGTTCTTC	CASSPGLADNEQFF
TRBV27	TRBD2	-	TRBJ2-1	TGTGCCAGCCGCGTAGTAGCGGGAGATGAGCAGTTCTTC	CASRVVAGDEQFF